This T cell receptor beta chain was sequenced for a study of technical replicates of blood from several donors. Sequenced by immunoSEQ multiplex PCR; TCRdb stores in-frame clones only, minus some. In the table there are more than 70,000 clones, 90% to 95% of which are singletons. The CDR3 length is 17 residues. Germline V gene sequence: CDR1 MGHRA, CDR2 YSYEKL. With 1 base removed from V and 1 base from J, the gap between germline ends came to 13 bases. The rearrangement joins TRBV4-1 to TRBJ2-2, with D possibly matching TRBD2 (7 bases). The origin of this receptor is a human donor in good health. The sequencing input was T cells isolated from PBMCs. Written as DNA, the CDR3 is TGCGCCAGCAGCCAAGGGGCGGGGGCCCGGAACACCGGGGAGCTGTTTTTT. Its translation is CASSQGAGARNTGELFF.